This T cell receptor (beta chain) was documented in a study of control samples from healthy donors and cancer patients (TCRdb year 2020). Library creation used the immunoSEQ multiplex PCR assay. This immuneACCESS table, as held by TCRdb, lists in-frame sequences with V and J called but not all clones. Of the missing ones, under half trace to an unresolved V gene in checked studies; the others have no known cause. The sample table records about 120,000 clones; roughly 87% of these occur just once. Approximately 9% of the sample goes to the ten largest clones. About this clone itself: What this receptor recognizes is not known. Per-nucleotide qualities are absent, and no much larger clonotype sits a single base away.

Sequenced material: blood. This TCR came from a man between 40 and 49 years old in good health.

CDR3 region: CASRAKEIRNQPQHF. At the DNA level, the sequence is TGTGCCAGCAGAGCCAAGGAGATACGGAATCAGCCCCAGCATTTT. The sequence is built from TRBV27 and TRBJ1-5; no D gene call is confident. Trimming removed 6 bases from V and 4 bases from J, leaving 16 bases between the germline ends. From the cysteine up to the phenylalanine, the CDR3 has a length of 15 residues. CDR3 DNA is the only sequence kept; it has 45 bases, read in frame from the first base. Taken from the germline V gene (reference sequence), the CDR1 and CDR2 loops are MNHEY and SMNVEV.